This T cell receptor beta chain was sequenced during a study of shared clonotypes between healthy human individuals. At the level of the study: The cohort comprised a couple of women and a few men. Their ages spanned 18 to 49 years.

Concerning this clone: The antigen remains unidentified.

This CDR3 has 14 residues. CDR1 and CDR2 (germline): SGHTA, FQGNSA. The V gene lost 1 base and the J gene lost 8 bases, with 12 bases spanning the gap. Measured with immunoSEQ multiplex PCR; TCRdb has only the in-frame clones, and not every one. The table has hundreds of thousands of clones, around 78% seen once. Notes on the study in general: Clonotype sharing among donors was thought likely to change with sequencing depth. Exclusively blood specimens were collected; tissue repertoires likely differ.

This receptor was taken from a woman aged 40 to 50 in good health. Some clones in this sample may be carry-over from other donors' samples. Sequenced input: PBMCs. The gene calls are TRBV7-2 and TRBJ2-4, with D unclear. The CDR3 region is CASSLDWDGDIQYF. CDR3 sequence (DNA): TGTGCCAGCAGCTTAGATTGGGATGGGGACATTCAGTACTTC.